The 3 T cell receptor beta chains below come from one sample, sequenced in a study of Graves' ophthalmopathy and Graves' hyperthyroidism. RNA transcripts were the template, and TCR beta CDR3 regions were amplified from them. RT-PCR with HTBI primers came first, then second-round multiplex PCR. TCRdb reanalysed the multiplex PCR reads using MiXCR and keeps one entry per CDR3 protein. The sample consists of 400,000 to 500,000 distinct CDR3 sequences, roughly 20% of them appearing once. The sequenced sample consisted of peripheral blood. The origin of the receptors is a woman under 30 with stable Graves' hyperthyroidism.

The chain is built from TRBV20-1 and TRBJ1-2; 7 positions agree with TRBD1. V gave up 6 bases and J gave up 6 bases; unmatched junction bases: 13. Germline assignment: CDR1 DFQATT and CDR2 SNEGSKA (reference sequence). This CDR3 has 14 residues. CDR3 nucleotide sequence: TGCAGTGCCACCACCCGTACAGGGGATGATGGCTACACCTTC. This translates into CSATTRTGDDGYTF.

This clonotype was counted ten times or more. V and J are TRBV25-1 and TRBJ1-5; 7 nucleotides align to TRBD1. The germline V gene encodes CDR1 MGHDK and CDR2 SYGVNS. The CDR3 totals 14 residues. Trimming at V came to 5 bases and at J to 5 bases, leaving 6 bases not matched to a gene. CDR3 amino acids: CASSSRQGDQPQHF. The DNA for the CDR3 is TGTGCCAGCAGTTCTCGACAGGGTGATCAGCCCCAGCATTTT.

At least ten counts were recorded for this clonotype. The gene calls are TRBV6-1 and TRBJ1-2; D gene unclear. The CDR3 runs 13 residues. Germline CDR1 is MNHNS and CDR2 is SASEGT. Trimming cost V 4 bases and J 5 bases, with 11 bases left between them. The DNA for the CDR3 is TGTGCCAGCAGTGGAGTGGGATATTATGGCTACACCTTC. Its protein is CASSGVGYYGYTF.